This TCR beta chain appears in the sequencing data of a study of cytomegalovirus exposure and HLA in healthy donors. CDR3 length: 14 residues. From germline, CDR1 is LGHNA and CDR2 YSLEER. Trimming removed 2 bases from V and 1 base from J, with 6 bases in between. This table comes from immunoSEQ multiplex PCR, and its TCRdb copy is limited to in-frame clones, with some not included. The data show around 75,000 clones, around four fifths seen once. This TCR was recovered from a young man in good health and CMV-seronegative. Sequenced input: PBMCs. The chain has TRBV4-3 and TRBJ1-3; D is unclear. The CDR3 region has the DNA TGCGCCAGCAGCCAATTGGAGTCTGGAAACACCATATATTTT. This gives the protein CASSQLESGNTIYF.